These T cell receptor beta chains were read from a single sample in a study of graft-versus-host responses after intestinal transplantation. Repertoires were generated with immunoSEQ multiplex PCR, while TCRdb's copy carries only in-frame clones and drops some. The sample holds 43,000 or so clones, about 95% seen once. Source: PBMCs, taken approximately 350 days after intestinal transplant. Every receptor here comes from a human patient who received an intestinal transplant, so some T cells may come from the graft donor. Both conserved end residues are part of each CDR3. D genes are given only for firm matches. Clone size, where shown, is once, few, many, or a class for clones that have expanded.

CDR3	DNA	J	size	D	V
CASSEGSPPSETQYF	TGTGCCAGCAGTGAAGGTAGTCCCCCGTCGGAGACCCAGTACTTC	TRBJ2-5	once	.	TRBV2
CASSLLAGEKTQYF	TGTGCCAGCAGTTTACTAGCGGGGGAAAAGACCCAGTACTTC	TRBJ2-5	.	TRBD2	TRBV27
CASSQNPVSPLEQYF	TGCGCCAGCAGCCAAAATCCCGTAAGTCCCCTCGAGCAGTACTTC	TRBJ2-7	.	.	TRBV4-1
CASSYSTGEEAFF	TGTGCCAGCAGTTACTCGACGGGGGAGGAAGCTTTCTTT	TRBJ1-1	.	.	TRBV6-7
CASRQTANYGYTF	TGCGCCAGCAGACAAACAGCTAACTATGGCTACACCTTC	TRBJ1-2	.	.	TRBV10-2
CASGTSGSTDTQYF	TGTGCCAGCGGGACTAGCGGTAGCACAGATACGCAGTATTTT	TRBJ2-3	.	TRBD2	TRBV6-5
CASSFHSVRTEAFF	TGTGCCAGCAGCTTCCATTCGGTAAGGACTGAAGCTTTCTTT	TRBJ1-1	.	.	TRBV13
CASRGEGPQETQYF	TGTGCCAGCAGGGGGGAGGGGCCTCAAGAGACCCAGTACTTC	TRBJ2-5	once	TRBD2	TRBV2
CAWSAGNGYPPQHF	TGTGCCTGGAGTGCCGGGAACGGATACCCGCCCCAGCATTTT	TRBJ1-5	.	.	TRBV30
CASSWDGFYGYTF	TGTGCCAGCAGTTGGGACGGCTTCTATGGCTACACCTTC	TRBJ1-2	.	.	TRBV6-1
CARSLAQPGGYYEQYF	TGTGCCAGAAGCTTGGCACAGCCTGGGGGTTACTACGAGCAGTACTTC	TRBJ2-7	.	.	TRBV5-3